This entry lists 20 T cell receptor beta chains sequenced from one sample in a study of blood T cells in healthy people across ages. Then a second PCR, running about 6 to 12 cycles, was carried out with a sample-barcoded 5' primer and a J-beta primer mix. TCRdb redid the calling of the 5' RACE reads with MiXCR, one entry per CDR3 protein. Of about 640,000 distinct CDR3 sequences listed, roughly 53% are singletons. The sequenced material came from blood. The receptor set was obtained from a man between 60 and 70 years old in good health.

The chain has TRBV12-3 or TRBV12-4 and TRBJ1-1; the D gene is possibly TRBD1 (6 bases). Trimming took off 5 bases at V and 1 base at J, with 11 bases between the two ends. This CDR3 has 14 residues. The CDR3 DNA is TGTGCCAGCAGTCGGGACACAAGGAACACTGAAGCTTTCTTT. This sequence encodes CASSRDTRNTEAFF.

This clonotype was seen a handful of times. This rearrangement joins TRBV6-6 to TRBJ2-1; perhaps D is TRBD1 or TRBD2 (6 bases each). This CDR3 is 14 amino acids long. Germline CDR1 MNHNY, CDR2 SVGAGI (reference sequence). Trimming took 6 bases from V and 5 from J, leaving 14 bases between them. CDR3 region: CASRKEGVDNEQFF. The CDR3 nucleotides read TGTGCCAGCAGAAAGGAGGGGGTAGACAATGAGCAGTTCTTC.

The chain combines TRBV24-1 with TRBJ2-1; TRBD2 aligns across 9 bases. V trimming: 4 bases; J trimming: 7 bases; junction bases outside the gene matches: 10. The CDR3 length is 16 residues. Germline V lookup: CDR1 KGHDR, CDR2 SFDVKD. CDR3 sequence reads: CATSDTVAGAENEQFF. CDR3 nucleotides: TGTGCCACCAGTGACACTGTAGCGGGGGCCGAAAATGAGCAGTTCTTC.

The chain recombines TRBV10-3 with TRBJ2-5; 7 positions agree with TRBD1. TRBJ2-7 explains the end of the DNA better; the J call may be wrong. Germline-derived CDR1 and CDR2 are ENHRY and SYGVKD. The CDR3 is made up of 18 amino acids. The CDR3 coding sequence is TGTGCCATCAGCGGCTTAGACCCGTACTCAGGGGGTCCCTACGAGCAGTACTTC. This encodes CAISGLDPYSGGPYEQYF.

This chain links TRBV29-1 with TRBJ2-1; D possibly corresponds to TRBD2 (5 bases). The J call is doubtful: the DNA matches TRBJ2-7 better. The CDR3 length is 15 residues. The germline gives CDR1 SQVTM, CDR2 ANQGSEA. CDR3 residues: CSVARLGQGGNEQYF. CDR3 coding DNA: TGCAGCGTTGCTCGGCTTGGGCAAGGAGGCAATGAGCAGTACTTC.

V and J are TRBV6-6 and TRBJ1-1; D remains unclear. The CDR3 covers 15 residues. The germline V gene has CDR1 MNHNY and CDR2 SVGAGI (reference sequence). The V end lost 7 bases, the J end lost 3 bases, and 18 bases lay between the germline ends. The CDR3 spells CASTSLTSRDTEAFF. The CDR3, as DNA: TGTGCCAGCACATCGTTGACCTCCCGAGACACTGAAGCTTTCTTT.

The gene calls are TRBV10-3 and TRBJ1-2, with D hard to call. V shed 7 bases and J shed 7 bases, with 13 bases lying between them. The germline V gene encodes CDR1 ENHRY and CDR2 SYGVKD. The CDR3 covers 12 residues. CDR3 bases: TGTGCCATCACAAACAAAGAGGCTGGCTACACCTTC. Its protein is CAITNKEAGYTF.

The chain has TRBV7-9 and TRBJ1-1; 8 nucleotides match TRBD1. The CDR3 runs to 15 residues. V lost 4 bases, J lost 6 bases, and 10 bases stayed unmatched. Germline V gives CDR1 SEHNR, CDR2 FQNEAQ (reference sequence). This chain's CDR3 is CASSSTGTGKAEAFF. As DNA, the CDR3 is TGTGCCAGCAGCTCTACAGGGACAGGAAAGGCTGAAGCTTTCTTT.

The chain uses TRBV10-3 and TRBJ1-2; D remains unclear. The CDR3 length is 14 residues. The V gene lost 3 bases and the J gene lost 4 bases, with 12 bases spanning the gap. The germline CDR1 and CDR2 sequences are ENHRY and SYGVKD. The CDR3 loop is CAISDSRSGYGYTF. The CDR3 nucleotides read TGTGCCATCAGTGACTCCAGGTCCGGCTATGGCTACACCTTC.

This sequence joins TRBV7-2 and TRBJ1-2; tentative D call: TRBD1 (6 bases). Trimming pared 1 base from V and 4 bases from J, leaving 10 bases between. This CDR3 has 14 amino acids. Germline values: CDR1 SGHTA, CDR2 FQGNSA. This chain's CDR3 is CASSLDEGGYGYTF. The CDR3 nucleotides read TGTGCCAGCAGCTTAGATGAAGGGGGCTATGGCTACACCTTC.

J is TRBJ2-5 and V is TRBV4-2; 8 positions agree with TRBD2. After removal of 1 base from V and 0 bases from J, the junction contained 4 bases not matched to a gene. The CDR3 has 16 residues. Germline CDR1 is LGHNA and CDR2 is YNFKEQ. CDR3 region: CASSQGTGGYQETQYF. CDR3 DNA: TGTGCCAGCAGCCAAGGCACGGGGGGGTACCAAGAGACCCAGTACTTC.

As for this clonotype: A junction end diverges from the germline sequence, so it may reflect a read error. The J gene is TRBJ2-6, the V gene TRBV20-1, with TRBD1 as a possible D gene (5 bases). Looked up from germline, CDR1 is DFQATT and CDR2 is SNEGSKA (reference sequence). The CDR3 sequence is 17 residues long. The CDR3 region is CSARDGRRASGANGLTF. The CDR3 DNA follows: TGCAGTGCTAGAGATGGCCGTAGGGCCTCTGGGGCCAACGGCCTGACTTTC.

The chain uses TRBV29-1 and TRBJ2-5; TRBD1 matches at 8 bases. TRBJ2-7 matches the DNA end more closely, so the J call is doubtful. The CDR3 sequence is 13 residues long. In germline, CDR1 is SQVTM, CDR2 ANQGSEA. The CDR3 DNA follows: TGCAGCGCCGCGACAGGGGTGGGTTGCGAGCAGTACTTC. It is translated as CSAATGVGCEQYF.

The J gene is TRBJ1-2, the V gene TRBV3-1; D may be TRBD1 (5 bases). Trimming cost V 3 bases and J 3 bases, with 11 bases left between them. The germline CDR1 and CDR2 sequences are LGHDT and YNNKEL (reference sequence). The CDR3 spans 14 residues. The CDR3, as DNA: TGTGCCAGCAGCCATCGGGACGGCGACTATGGCTACACCTTC. Translating it yields CASSHRDGDYGYTF.

V gene TRBV5-8 combines with J gene TRBJ1-3; D remains unclear. Germline lookup yields CDR1 SGHTS and CDR2 YDEGEE. Trimming pared 0 bases from V and 0 bases from J, leaving 10 bases between. The CDR3 runs 16 residues. The CDR3 loop is CASSLAVGSSGNTIYF. CDR3 sequence (DNA): TGTGCCAGCAGCTTGGCTGTTGGATCCTCTGGAAACACCATATATTTT.

The V gene is TRBV18, the J gene TRBJ2-7; D is uncertain. The J call may be faulty, since TRBJ2-5 better matches the DNA end. CDR1 is KGHSH and CDR2 is LQKENI in the germline V gene. The CDR3 contains 15 residues. The chain's CDR3 is CASSLQDSPSETQYF. CDR3 DNA sequence: TGTGCCAGCTCACTCCAGGATAGCCCGTCGGAGACCCAGTACTTC.

Here the CDR3 reads CASSQIGGSPLHF. In DNA, the CDR3 is TGTGCCAGCAGCCAAATAGGGGGGTCACCCCTCCACTTT. The rearrangement uses TRBV3-1 and TRBJ1-6; maybe TRBD1 (6 bases). CDR1 and CDR2 (germline): LGHDT, YNNKEL (reference sequence). The ends were cut back, 2 bases at V and 10 bases at J, with 9 bases in the middle. This CDR3 spans 13 amino acids.

A single count supports this clonotype. The rearrangement uses TRBV25-1 and TRBJ2-3; maybe TRBD1 (5 bases). The CDR3 spans 20 residues. Trimming took 4 bases from V and 3 from J, leaving 29 bases between them. Germline V gene lookup returns CDR1 MGHDK and CDR2 SYGVNS. The CDR3 protein is CASSGARYNGAPISTDTQYF. The DNA for the CDR3 is TGTGCCAGCAGTGGTGCGCGGTATAATGGGGCCCCGATTTCAACAGATACGCAGTATTTT.

The chain combines TRBV6-6 with TRBJ2-3, with D perhaps matching TRBD1 (6 bases). The V gene lost 6 bases and the J gene lost 1 base, with 17 bases spanning the gap. CDR1 and CDR2 from the germline V gene are MNHNY and SVGAGI (reference sequence). CDR3 length: 16 amino acids. CDR3 nucleotides: TGTGCCAGCAGAATACAGGGAGATGACGGCACAGATACGCAGTATTTT. Translating it yields CASRIQGDDGTDTQYF.

The chain couples TRBV20-1 to TRBJ2-5; perhaps D is TRBD1 or TRBD2 (5 bases each). Trimming pared 4 bases from V and 6 bases from J, leaving 12 bases between. In germline, CDR1 is DFQATT, CDR2 SNEGSKA (reference sequence). CDR3 length equals 12 residues. The CDR3 coding sequence is TGCAGTGCTAACCCCTGGGGGAAGACCCAGTACTTC. Translated: CSANPWGKTQYF.